This T cell receptor (beta chain) was recovered during a study of blood T cell repertoires in COVID-19 (dated by TCRdb to 2018 to 2020). For context, the study as a whole: Samples covering the acute and convalescent phases of COVID-19 were provided by collaborators in the United States, Italy and Spain. The dataset comprised deeply sampled blood TCRbeta repertoires from subjects exposed to, actively infected with, or recovered from COVID-19. Where HLA class I and class II types were available, the types were taken from metadata supplied by the sample provider, not from assay-based typing. The prospective study material was composed of cDNA or gDNA derived from T cells, B-cell-depleted T cells, or PBMCs. Sample metadata almost always included a de-identified subject ID, COVID-19 status, age in years and sex. Samples came from the ongoing ImmuneRACE study (first 160 participants) plus 1,254 subjects from 6 global collaborators. The repertoires were made available in a free public database intended to serve as a resource for research on the immune response to SARS-CoV-2. What the authors observed across the whole study: The quantity of clinical and demographic metadata differed by source and by participant and was supplied without curation.

A few counts support this clone. Which antigen it targets is not known. It has no much larger one-base neighbor in the sample; base qualities were not kept. TCRbeta CDR3 regions were amplified from genomic DNA using the immunoSEQ Assay, a bias-controlled multiplex PCR. The published analysis was carried out like this. Within the assay, amplification of reference gene primers was used to estimate how many nucleated cells each sample contained. To quantify the absolute abundance of each unique TCRbeta CDR3 rearrangement, sequence reads were collapsed and filtered. For each sample, productive Simpson clonality was calculated as the square root of Simpson's diversity index across productive rearrangements. Entries here come from immuneACCESS through TCRdb and include only in-frame sequences with V and J called. Some clones fail to appear in such tables; in the studies checked, an unresolved V gene covers under half of the shortfall, and the cause of the remainder is unknown. V and J calls and clone size are given by that table; D and trimming were obtained from the DNA. The sample data list tens of thousands of clones, and around four fifths of these were observed just once. Approximately 5% of the sample goes to the ten largest clones.

Trimming leaves V shorter by 3 bases and J shorter by 2 bases, with the junction holding 5 bases beyond the gene matches. The CDR3 covers 16 residues, taking in both the cysteine and the phenylalanine. Solely the CDR3 DNA is kept, with 48 bases framed from the first base. Per the germline V gene, KGHSH is the CDR1 and LQKENI is the CDR2. Collaborating institutions collected whole blood in K2EDTA tubes following their own protocols. For TCRbeta analysis, collaborators shipped samples as frozen whole blood, isolated PBMCs, or DNA extracted from either of those sample types. The rearrangement joined TRBV18 to TRBJ1-5; 9 of the junction bases match TRBD1. This TCR came from a man aged 70-80 years with acute or convalescent COVID-19. Material for sequencing was peripheral blood. The nucleotide sequence reads TGTGCCAGCTCACCTGCCCGACAGGGGGGCAATCAGCCCCAGCATTTT. Its protein is CASSPARQGGNQPQHF.